The T cell receptor (beta chain) described here comes from a study of T cell repertoires and HLA-DP antigens. Germline V gene sequence: CDR1 MNHEY, CDR2 SVGAGI. The V gene lost 5 bases and the J gene lost 6 bases, with 9 bases spanning the gap. The CDR3 loop spans 12 amino acids. For this clone: No antigen is known for it.

Using immunoSEQ multiplex PCR, the repertoire was profiled, and TCRdb retains in-frame clones only, with some absent. Of about 89,000 clones in the sample, approximately 86% were seen once. This sequence joins TRBV6-5 and TRBJ2-3; no clear D gene. The sequenced material came from CD4+ T cells from PBMCs. This clonotype originated in a man over 45 in good health and CMV-seronegative. CDR3 sequence (DNA): TGTGCCAGCAGTCCTAGGTTTGATACGCAGTATTTT. Encoded protein: CASSPRFDTQYF.